This TCR beta chain appears in the sequencing data of a study of naive and memory T cell subsets. Trimming removed 2 bases at V and 5 bases at J, with 10 bases between. The CDR3 length is 14 residues. CDR1 and CDR2 (germline): LGHDT, YNNKEL (reference sequence). Points from the study as a whole: A few larger clonotypes appeared in naive repertoires, especially CD8, possibly memory cells re-expressing CD45RA. Each distinct alpha or beta sequence counts as one clonotype.

An equimolar mix of two oligonucleotides served as the beta constant-region primer for TRBC1 and TRBC2. Nested alpha and beta constant-region primers with the SP2 primer drove four PCR rounds on ligated cDNA. TCRdb passed the UMI-ligation and nested PCR reads through MiXCR, listing each CDR3 protein once. The table has roughly 92,000 distinct CDR3 sequences, 10% to 12% seen once; the top ten hold around 0.13%. This clonotype was detected ten times or more. What it recognizes is unknown. The origin of this receptor is a human donor in good health. The sequencing sample was made of naive CD4+ T cells from blood. The genes are TRBV3-1 and TRBJ2-1; maybe TRBD1 (6 bases). The CDR3 sequence is CASSQSRGDNEQFF. CDR3 DNA sequence: TGTGCCAGCAGCCAATCCAGGGGCGACAATGAGCAGTTCTTC.